This T cell receptor beta chain was observed in a study of T cells in Graves' hyperthyroidism and ophthalmopathy. The CDR3 is made up of 17 amino acids. The ends lost 2 bases at V and 0 bases at J; junction bases unmatched: 8. The germline gives CDR1 MNHGY, CDR2 SAAAGT. TCR beta CDR3 regions were amplified from RNA. An initial round of RT-PCR targeting the TCR CDR3 relied on the HTBI primer set. TCRdb analysed the multiplex PCR reads with MiXCR anew, one entry per CDR3 protein. Seen here are more than 500,000 distinct CDR3 sequences, around 15% observed once, and the top ten hold around 3.9%. Sequencing was performed on blood. This receptor was identified in a woman in her twenties or thirties with Graves' hyperthyroidism. V is TRBV6-8 and J is TRBJ1-1, with TRBD1 identical over 8 bases. CDR3 in amino acids: CASSYGVPGQVNTEAFF. CDR3 in DNA: TGTGCCAGCAGTTACGGGGTCCCGGGACAGGTGAACACTGAAGCTTTCTTT.